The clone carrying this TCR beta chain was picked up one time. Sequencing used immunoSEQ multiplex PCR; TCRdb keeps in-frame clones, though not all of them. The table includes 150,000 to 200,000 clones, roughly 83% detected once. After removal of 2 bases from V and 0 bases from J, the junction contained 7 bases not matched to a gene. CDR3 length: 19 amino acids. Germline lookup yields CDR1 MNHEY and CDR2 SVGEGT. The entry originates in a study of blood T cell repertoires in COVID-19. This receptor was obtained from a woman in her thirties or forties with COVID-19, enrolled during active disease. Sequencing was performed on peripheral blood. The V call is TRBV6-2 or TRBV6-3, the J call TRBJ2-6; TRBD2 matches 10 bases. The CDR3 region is CASSYRPAGGVSGANVLTF. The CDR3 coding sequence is TGTGCCAGCAGTTACCGCCCAGCGGGAGGGGTCTCTGGGGCCAACGTCCTGACTTTC.